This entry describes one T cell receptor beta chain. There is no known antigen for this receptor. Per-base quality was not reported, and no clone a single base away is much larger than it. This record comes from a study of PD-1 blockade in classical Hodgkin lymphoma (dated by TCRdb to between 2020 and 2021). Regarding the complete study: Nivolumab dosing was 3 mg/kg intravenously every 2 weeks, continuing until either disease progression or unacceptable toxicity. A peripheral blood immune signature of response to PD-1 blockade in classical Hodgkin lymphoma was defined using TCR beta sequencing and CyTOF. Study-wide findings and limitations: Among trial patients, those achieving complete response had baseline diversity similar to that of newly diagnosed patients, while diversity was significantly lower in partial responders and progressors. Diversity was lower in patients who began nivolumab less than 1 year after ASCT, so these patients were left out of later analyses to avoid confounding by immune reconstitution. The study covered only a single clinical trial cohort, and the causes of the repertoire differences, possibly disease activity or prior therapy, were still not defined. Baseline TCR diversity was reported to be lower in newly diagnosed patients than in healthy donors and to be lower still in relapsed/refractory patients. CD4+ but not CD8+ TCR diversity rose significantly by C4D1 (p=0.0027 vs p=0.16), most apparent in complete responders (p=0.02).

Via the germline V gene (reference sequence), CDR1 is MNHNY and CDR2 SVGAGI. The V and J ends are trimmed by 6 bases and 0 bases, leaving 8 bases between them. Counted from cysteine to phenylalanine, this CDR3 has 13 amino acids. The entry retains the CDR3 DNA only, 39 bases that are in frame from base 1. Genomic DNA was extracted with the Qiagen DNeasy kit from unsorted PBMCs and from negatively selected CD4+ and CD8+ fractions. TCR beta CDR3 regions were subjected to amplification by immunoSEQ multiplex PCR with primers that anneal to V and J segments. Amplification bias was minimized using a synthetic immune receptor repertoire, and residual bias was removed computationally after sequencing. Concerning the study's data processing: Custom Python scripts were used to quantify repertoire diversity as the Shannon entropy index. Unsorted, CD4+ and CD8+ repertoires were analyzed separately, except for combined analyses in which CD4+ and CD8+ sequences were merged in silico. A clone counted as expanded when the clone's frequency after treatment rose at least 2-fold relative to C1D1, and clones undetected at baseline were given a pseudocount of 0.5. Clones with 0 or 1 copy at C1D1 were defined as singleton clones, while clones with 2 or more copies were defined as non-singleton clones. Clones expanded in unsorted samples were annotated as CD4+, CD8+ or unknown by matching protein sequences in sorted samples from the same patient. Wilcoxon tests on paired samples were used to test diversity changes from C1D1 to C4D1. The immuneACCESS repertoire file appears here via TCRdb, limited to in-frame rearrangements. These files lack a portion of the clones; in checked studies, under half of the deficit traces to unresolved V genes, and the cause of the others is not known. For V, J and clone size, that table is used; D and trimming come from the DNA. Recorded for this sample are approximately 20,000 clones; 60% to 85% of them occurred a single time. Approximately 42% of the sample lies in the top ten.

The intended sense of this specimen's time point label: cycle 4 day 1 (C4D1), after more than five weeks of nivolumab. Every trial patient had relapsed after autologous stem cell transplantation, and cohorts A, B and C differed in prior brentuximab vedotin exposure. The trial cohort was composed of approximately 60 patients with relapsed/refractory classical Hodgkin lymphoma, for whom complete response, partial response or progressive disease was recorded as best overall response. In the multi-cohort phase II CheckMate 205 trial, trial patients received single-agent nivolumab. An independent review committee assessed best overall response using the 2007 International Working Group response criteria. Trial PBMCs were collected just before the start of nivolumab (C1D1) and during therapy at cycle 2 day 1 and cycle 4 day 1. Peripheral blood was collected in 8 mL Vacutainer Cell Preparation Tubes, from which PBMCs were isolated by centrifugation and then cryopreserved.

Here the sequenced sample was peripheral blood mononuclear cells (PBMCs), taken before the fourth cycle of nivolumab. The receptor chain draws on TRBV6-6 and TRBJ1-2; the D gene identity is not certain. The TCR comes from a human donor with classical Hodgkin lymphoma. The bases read TGTGCCAGCAGCCCCGACTCTAACTATGGCTACACCTTC. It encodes CASSPDSNYGYTF.